Presented here are 4 T cell receptor beta chains from one specimen sequenced in a study of cytomegalovirus exposure and HLA in healthy donors. Primers: 60 Vbeta forward and 13 Jbeta reverse. Libraries were prepared by immunoSEQ multiplex PCR; TCRdb keeps only in-frame clonotypes and omits some of them. The sample has more than 90,000 clones; approximately 72% are singletons. The sample taken for sequencing was PBMCs. These receptors originate from a man in his forties or fifties in good health and CMV-seropositive.

This rearrangement joins TRBV6-6 to TRBJ1-1; no clear D. Per the germline V gene, CDR1 is MNHNY and CDR2 is SVGAGI (reference sequence). The CDR3 runs to 16 residues. Trimming left V 5 bases short and J 1 base short, with 17 bases between. The CDR3 loop reads CASSPYASGWNTEAFF. The CDR3 DNA is TGTGCCAGCAGTCCTTACGCTTCGGGGTGGAACACTGAAGCTTTCTTT.

The CDR3 spells CASSEIRAATGELFF. CDR3 coding DNA: TGTGCCAGCAGTGAGATCAGGGCGGCCACCGGGGAGCTGTTTTTT. V is TRBV2 and J is TRBJ2-2, with D maybe TRBD1 (5 bases). With 3 bases removed from V and 4 bases from J, the gap between germline ends came to 12 bases. Germline V CDR1 and CDR2: SNHLY, FYNNEI. This CDR3 is 15 amino acids long.

The rearrangement uses TRBV7-3 and TRBJ1-1; D ambiguous. This CDR3 has 13 residues. V dropped 5 bases and J dropped 1 base, with 8 bases sitting between them. Germline V gene data show CDR1 as SGHTA and CDR2 as FQGTGA. The CDR3 region is CASSTTANTEAFF. CDR3 DNA: TGTGCCAGCAGCACAACAGCGAACACTGAAGCTTTCTTT. Full variable domain (missing parts from reference TRBV7-3 and TRBJ1-1): GAGVSQTPSNKVTEKGKYVELRCDPISGHTALYWYRQSLGQGPEFLIYFQGTGAADDSGLPNDRFFAVRPEGSVSTLKIQRTERGDSAVYLCASSTTANTEAFFGQGTRLTVV.

V and J are TRBV5-1 and TRBJ1-1, with D tentatively TRBD1 (5 bases). With 4 bases removed from V and 3 bases from J, the gap between germline ends came to 19 bases. The CDR3 consists of 16 residues. The germline V gene encodes CDR1 SGHRS and CDR2 YFSETQ. The CDR3 sequence: CASSLMGPGGDTEAFF. CDR3 sequence (DNA): TGCGCCAGCAGCCTTATGGGCCCCGGGGGGGACACTGAAGCTTTCTTT.